Listed below are T cell receptor beta chains from one sample, sequenced in a study of cytomegalovirus exposure and HLA in healthy donors. The assay was immunoSEQ multiplex PCR, and TCRdb's table has in-frame clones only and misses some. Found here are fewer than 150,000 clones, around 77% of them singletons; the top ten hold 4.5% to 5%. Material: PBMCs. Source of these receptors: a woman aged 50 to 60 in good health and CMV-seronegative. CDR3s include the opening cysteine and the closing phenylalanine or tryptophan. The D gene is left open where the match is weak. Rows give clone size only sometimes, using once, few, many, or a class for an expanded clone.

D,size,V,J,CDR3,DNA
TRBD2,NA,TRBV4-2,TRBJ2-1,CASSQDPGTSGGALFF,TGTGCCAGCAGCCAAGATCCGGGGACTAGCGGGGGGGCCTTGTTCTTC
NA,NA,TRBV2,TRBJ1-5,CASSQTGTSNQPQHF,TGTGCCAGCAGCCAAACAGGGACCAGCAATCAGCCCCAGCATTTT
TRBD1,NA,TRBV11-2,TRBJ1-3,CASSPWTGLQNTIYF,TGTGCCAGCAGCCCCTGGACAGGCCTTCAAAACACCATATATTTT
TRBD2,NA,TRBV5-3,TRBJ2-7,CARSFGTSAYEQYF,TGTGCCAGAAGCTTTGGGACTAGCGCCTACGAGCAGTACTTC
NA,few,TRBV4-2,TRBJ2-7,CASSQDSGTPYEQYF,TGTGCCAGCAGCCAAGATTCGGGAACCCCCTACGAGCAGTACTTC
NA,NA,TRBV2,TRBJ1-5,CASSVRQANQPQHF,TGTGCCAGCAGTGTCCGACAGGCAAATCAGCCCCAGCATTTT
NA,NA,TRBV7-9,TRBJ2-2,CASSFLNIHPGLTGELFF,TGTGCCAGCAGCTTCCTCAACATACACCCAGGGCTCACCGGGGAGCTGTTTTTT
NA,few,TRBV7-9,TRBJ2-7,CASRPGRSPTYEQYF,TGTGCCAGCAGACCCGGCAGGTCCCCCACCTACGAGCAGTACTTC
NA,NA,TRBV28,TRBJ1-2,CASSLSARGYGYTF,TGTGCCAGCAGTTTATCGGCGAGAGGGTATGGCTACACCTTC
TRBD1,NA,TRBV11-2,TRBJ1-5,CASSLLFGQGAYQPQHF,TGTGCCAGCAGCTTACTGTTTGGGCAGGGGGCATATCAGCCCCAGCATTTT
NA,NA,TRBV6-5,TRBJ2-3,CASSYSMLATTDTQYF,TGTGCCAGCAGTTACTCGATGCTAGCTACCACAGATACGCAGTATTTT
NA,NA,TRBV7-2,TRBJ2-1,CASSPTWDLSVGAEQFF,TGTGCCAGCAGCCCCACATGGGACCTCAGCGTGGGGGCTGAGCAGTTCTTC
NA,NA,TRBV19,TRBJ1-5,CASSIGQTRQPQHF,TGTGCCAGTAGTATCGGACAGACCCGTCAGCCCCAGCATTTT
NA,NA,TRBV27,TRBJ2-2,CASSRRALPTGELFF,TGTGCCAGCAGCCGGAGGGCACTCCCGACCGGGGAGCTGTTTTTT
NA,NA,TRBV5-1,TRBJ1-1,CASSFQGFEAFF,TGCGCCAGCAGCTTCCAGGGGTTTGAAGCTTTCTTT
NA,few,TRBV4-2,TRBJ1-1,CASSQNRGEAFF,TGTGCCAGCAGCCAAAACCGGGGTGAAGCTTTCTTT
NA,NA,TRBV12-5,TRBJ2-7,CASGLGATGEQYF,TGTGCTAGTGGTTTGGGTGCAACTGGCGAGCAGTACTTC
TRBD1,NA,TRBV5-4,TRBJ2-1,CASSLAQGAYNEQFF,TGTGCCAGCAGCTTGGCTCAGGGGGCCTACAATGAGCAGTTCTTC
NA,NA,TRBV2,TRBJ1-6,CASSEQGNSPLHF,TGTGCCAGCAGTGAACAGGGGAATTCACCCCTCCACTTT
TRBD1,NA,TRBV10-3,TRBJ1-4,CAAGGANEKLFF,TGTGCCGCAGGGGGCGCTAATGAAAAACTGTTTTTT
TRBD1,NA,TRBV19,TRBJ2-3,CASQDRGRADTQYF,TGTGCCAGCCAAGACAGGGGGCGGGCAGATACGCAGTATTTT
NA,NA,TRBV6-4,TRBJ1-2,CASTGVCYTF,TGTGCCAGCACGGGGGTGTGCTACACCTTC
NA,NA,TRBV4-1,TRBJ1-4,CASSQGQGPTTNEKLFF,TGCGCCAGCAGCCAAGGGCAGGGGCCAACAACTAATGAAAAACTGTTTTTT
NA,NA,TRBV9,TRBJ2-1,CASSVVSGDGEQFF,TGTGCCAGCAGCGTAGTTTCGGGGGACGGTGAGCAGTTCTTC
NA,NA,TRBV7-3,TRBJ2-2,CASSLEGGGDTGELFF,TGTGCCAGCAGCCTCGAAGGGGGAGGGGACACCGGGGAGCTGTTTTTT
TRBD1,few,TRBV19,TRBJ2-3,CASSRQGATEAQYF,TGTGCCAGTAGTCGGCAGGGGGCGACAGAAGCGCAGTATTTT
NA,NA,TRBV28,TRBJ2-5,CASSLSQGTETQYF,TGTGCCAGCAGTTTATCCCAGGGGACAGAGACCCAGTACTTC
NA,NA,TRBV7-2,TRBJ1-5,CASSLGRAGNQPQHF,TGTGCCAGCAGCTTAGGCAGGGCGGGGAATCAGCCCCAGCATTTT
NA,NA,TRBV27,TRBJ1-1,CASSYFPGNTEAFF,TGTGCCAGCAGCTATTTCCCAGGGAACACTGAAGCTTTCTTT
NA,NA,TRBV6-1,TRBJ1-2,CASSEGQTNYGYTF,TGTGCCAGCAGTGAAGGGCAGACTAACTATGGCTACACCTTC
TRBD1,NA,TRBV2,TRBJ1-4,CASKRQGATNEKLFF,TGTGCCAGCAAACGACAGGGTGCAACTAATGAAAAACTGTTTTTT
TRBD1,NA,TRBV29-1,TRBJ1-6,CSVEDQGRGISPLHF,TGCAGCGTTGAAGATCAAGGCAGGGGGATTTCACCCCTCCACTTT
NA,NA,TRBV4-1,TRBJ2-1,CASSQVGLYNEQFF,TGCGCCAGCAGCCAAGTGGGACTGTACAATGAGCAGTTCTTC
NA,NA,TRBV2,TRBJ1-2,CASSETGTFGYTF,TGTGCCAGCAGTGAGACAGGTACTTTCGGCTACACCTTC
TRBD2,NA,TRBV10-3,TRBJ2-5,CAISERLAGEKIQETQYF,TGTGCCATCAGTGAAAGACTAGCGGGGGAGAAAATACAAGAGACCCAGTACTTC
NA,NA,TRBV7-2,TRBJ2-7,CASSPDWWGDEQYF,TGTGCCAGCAGCCCTGACTGGTGGGGGGACGAGCAGTACTTC
TRBD1,few,TRBV5-4,TRBJ2-6,CASSSTGVGANVLTF,TGTGCCAGCAGCTCAACAGGGGTCGGGGCCAACGTCCTGACTTTC
TRBD2,NA,TRBV9,TRBJ2-5,CASSVGGGGETQYF,TGTGCCAGCAGCGTAGGGGGCGGGGGGGAGACCCAGTACTTC
NA,few,TRBV6-1,TRBJ1-5,CASSEVGGISNQPQHF,TGTGCCAGCAGTGAAGTTGGAGGAATAAGCAATCAGCCCCAGCATTTT
TRBD1,once,TRBV5-8,TRBJ2-3,CASSLATGGPDTQYF,TGTGCCAGCAGCTTGGCCACAGGGGGCCCAGATACGCAGTATTTT
TRBD1,NA,TRBV7-2,TRBJ2-2,CASSLGGQVNTGELFF,TGTGCCAGCAGCTTGGGGGGACAGGTGAACACCGGGGAGCTGTTTTTT
TRBD2,NA,TRBV30,TRBJ2-7,CAWSWGLGGDEQYF,TGTGCCTGGTCTTGGGGCCTGGGGGGGGACGAGCAGTACTTC
NA,NA,TRBV7-2,TRBJ2-1,CASSLAVGRGQFF,TGTGCCAGCAGCTTAGCGGTTGGAAGGGGGCAGTTCTTC
NA,NA,TRBV19,TRBJ2-7,CASRSSPGADEQYF,TGTGCCAGTAGAAGCTCGCCAGGGGCTGACGAGCAGTACTTC
TRBD2,NA,TRBV13,TRBJ2-3,CASSLAGGPGTDTQYF,TGTGCCAGCAGCTTAGCGGGGGGGCCCGGCACAGATACGCAGTATTTT
NA,NA,TRBV7-2,TRBJ2-7,CASSFSQAEQYF,TGTGCCAGCAGCTTTAGTCAGGCAGAGCAGTACTTC